This T cell receptor (beta chain) came from a study of blood T cell repertoires in COVID-19. Study background: In each case, the material was cDNA or gDNA derived from T cells, B-cell-depleted T cells, or PBMCs.

There are 14 residues in the CDR3. CDR1 and CDR2 (germline): LNHDA, SQIVND (reference sequence). The V end lost 6 bases, the J end lost 4 bases, and 15 bases lay between the germline ends. Original processing notes: Amplification from reference gene primers served as the basis for estimated nucleated cell counts. Clones were sequenced by immunoSEQ multiplex PCR, and TCRdb holds only the in-frame ones, with some missing. That table is the source of V, J and clone size, and D and trimming were worked out from the DNA. The data contain 200,000 to 250,000 clones, 89% of them singletons. What was sequenced was peripheral blood. The origin of this receptor is a woman in her forties with acute or convalescent COVID-19. This chain links TRBV19 with TRBJ1-1, with D possibly matching TRBD1 (5 bases). CDR3 DNA sequence: TGTGCCAGTAGGCCGACAGAGCAAGTCACTGAAGCTTTCTTT. Protein: CASRPTEQVTEAFF.